This T cell receptor beta chain was retrieved from a study of lymphopenia after photon versus proton radiotherapy. Assay: immunoSEQ multiplex PCR; the TCRdb copy retains only in-frame clones and omits some. The sample lists fewer than 25,000 clones; around 89% were seen once. This clone was detected once. Sequenced material: peripheral blood, taken from a patient treated with proton-based radiotherapy. This clonotype was obtained from a man of 80 years or more with esophageal cancer.

CDR3 sequence: CASSPDREDTGELFF. CDR3 DNA sequence: TGCGCCAGCAGCCCGGACAGGGAGGACACCGGGGAGCTGTTTTTT. This rearrangement joins TRBV5-1 to TRBJ2-2; TRBD1 matches at 8 bases. V shed 4 bases, J shed 3 bases, and the junction held 5 bases outside the gene matches. Looked up from germline, CDR1 is SGHRS and CDR2 is YFSETQ. The CDR3 loop spans 15 amino acids.